This entry is about one TCR beta chain. Its antigen remains unknown. This specimen comes from a study of cytomegalovirus exposure and HLA in healthy donors. Study-wide context: Early release data held around 80 million unique TCRs from HLA-typed donors. Study-wide results and limits: About 90% or about 30% of the time was how often most TCR beta V segments were productive, according to an earlier analysis. TCR association rates varied by HLA locus in a later analysis, with DRB1 highest and HLA-C lowest.

Use of 60 Vbeta and 13 Jbeta primers characterized the PCR. Using immunoSEQ multiplex PCR, the repertoire was profiled, and TCRdb retains in-frame clones only, with some absent. Of roughly 140,000 clones listed, about 70% are singletons. Germline values: CDR1 SGHTA, CDR2 FQGTGA. The CDR3 loop spans 15 amino acids. V gave up 5 bases and J gave up 5 bases, with 18 bases separating them. V and J are TRBV7-3 and TRBJ1-1; D is possibly TRBD1 (5 bases). Source material: PBMCs. This receptor was taken from a man younger than 30 in good health and CMV-seronegative. CDR3 sequence reads: CASSPKNLPGTEAFF. DNA for the CDR3: TGTGCCAGCAGCCCAAAGAACTTGCCAGGGACTGAAGCTTTCTTT.